One sample yielded the 21 T cell receptor beta chains listed below, sequenced in a study of spatial heterogeneity in lung cancer (dated by TCRdb to the late 2010s). The time point label, read with the paper, signifies: sample taken at primary tumor resection. Without any cell sorting, TCR sequencing was performed on whole RNA extracted either from tumor and nontumor lung tissue or from cryopreserved PBMC samples. Library construction relied on 5' RACE. TCRdb shows the sequencer as NextSeq 500. In-frame beta chains were kept once TCRdb had trimmed the public reads at Q25 with fastp and called clones with MiXCR. Rows are unified per CDR3 protein, each entry keeping the most common DNA and genes. This sample has over 10,000 distinct CDR3 sequences in its table, and 13% to 15% of those were observed once. The ten most abundant clones make up 2% to 3% of the sample. The sequenced sample was PBMCs, obtained at surgery. All receptors come from a female donor with early-stage non-small cell lung cancer.

By sample share, this clonotype is medium-sized. The J gene is TRBJ2-6, the V gene TRBV5-1; D is unresolved. This CDR3 has 18 residues. CDR1 is SGHRS and CDR2 is YFSETQ in the germline V gene. V gave up 1 base and J gave up 0 bases, with 14 bases separating them. CDR3 protein: CASSLWAGPDSGANVLTF. In nucleotides, the CDR3 is TGCGCCAGCAGCTTGTGGGCAGGACCTGACTCTGGGGCCAACGTCCTGACTTTC.

J is TRBJ2-1 and V is TRBV29-1; 8 nucleotides match TRBD2. The V gene's germline CDR1 is SQVTM and CDR2 ANQGSEA. The CDR3 consists of 12 residues. V lost 7 bases to trimming and J lost 4 bases; unmatched junction nucleotides: 3. The CDR3 protein is CSGVAGYNEQFF. The CDR3 DNA sequence: TGCAGCGGGGTAGCGGGATACAATGAGCAGTTCTTC.

Relative to its sample, this clonotype is medium-sized. This chain joins TRBV20-1 and TRBJ2-7, with 11 positions matching TRBD2. V trimming: 3 bases; J trimming: 2 bases; junction bases outside the gene matches: 3. Germline V CDR1 and CDR2: DFQATT, SNEGSKA (reference sequence). This CDR3 has 14 amino acids. The CDR3 DNA reads as TGCAGTGCTAGCGGGACTAGCGGACCCTACGAGCAGTACTTC. It encodes CSASGTSGPYEQYF.

In this sample, this clonotype is medium-sized. CDR3 sequence reads: CASSLSRAAGTDTQYF. The CDR3 DNA follows: TGTGCCAGCAGCCTTAGCCGGGCGGCGGGTACAGATACGCAGTATTTT. This chain links TRBV7-2 with TRBJ2-3, with D perhaps matching TRBD2 (5 bases). CDR1 is SGHTA and CDR2 is FQGNSA in the germline V gene. Trimming shortened V by 5 bases and J by 3 bases, and 18 bases separated the two germline ends. This CDR3 has 16 amino acids.

With regard to this clonotype: A much more abundant neighbour one base away suggests this may be a read error. The rearrangement uses TRBV7-9 and TRBJ1-2; the D is unclear. This CDR3 contains 14 residues. The germline V gene has CDR1 SEHNR and CDR2 FQNEAQ (reference sequence). Written as DNA, the CDR3 is TGTGCCGGCAGCCCTCCCGCAGGAAACTATGGCTACACCTTC. Translation: CAGSPPAGNYGYTF. Based on the CDR3 plus reference TRBV7-9 and TRBJ1-2, the full variable domain is DTGVSQNPRHKITKRGQNVTFRCDPISEHNRLYWYRQTLGQGPEFLTYFQNEAQLEKSRLLSDRFSAERPKGSFSTLEIQRTEQGDSAMYLCAGSPPAGNYGYTFGSGTRLTVV.

V gene TRBV24-1 combines with J gene TRBJ2-3; D gene ambiguous. Germline-derived CDR1 and CDR2 are KGHDR and SFDVKD. This CDR3 region has 14 residues. Trimming stripped 9 bases from V and 1 base from J, with 13 bases between. CDR3 residues: CATSGPLGTDTQYF. The CDR3 coding sequence is TGTGCCACCTCGGGCCCTCTGGGCACAGATACGCAGTATTTT.

The table lists this clonotype with many counts. The rearrangement links TRBV21-1 to TRBJ2-7. TRBV21-1 is classified as a pseudogene. The CDR3 loop spans 12 amino acids. The CDR3 DNA sequence: TGTGCCAGCAGCAAAGGGGGTCCCGAGCAGTACTTC. It specifies CASSKGGPEQYF.

This clonotype is categorized as medium-sized (0.01 to 0.1%). The genes are TRBV7-8 and TRBJ2-7; maybe TRBD2 (5 bases). CDR1 and CDR2 from the germline V gene are SGHVS and FQNEAQ. The CDR3 totals 13 residues. The germline V and J ends were trimmed by 6 bases and 2 bases, with 11 bases remaining between them. The CDR3 protein is CASRLAKTYEQYF. In DNA, the CDR3 is TGTGCCAGCAGGCTAGCAAAAACCTACGAGCAGTACTTC.

This clonotype was observed at least ten times. The rearrangement uses TRBV18 and TRBJ1-2, with 8 positions matching TRBD1. The CDR3 loop spans 11 amino acids. J lost 11 bases, V lost 2 bases, and 1 base had no gene match. Germline V gives CDR1 KGHSH, CDR2 LQKENI. The CDR3 DNA is TGTGCCAGCTCACCAAGGACAGGGTACACCTTC. Amino acids: CASSPRTGYTF.

In its sample, this clonotype ranks as medium-sized. CDR3 in DNA: TGCAGCGTTTTACCCGTACCGGGACACCTAAAAGAGACCCAGTACTTC. Its protein product is CSVLPVPGHLKETQYF. The chain employs TRBV29-1 and TRBJ2-5, with D maybe TRBD1 (6 bases). Germline values: CDR1 SQVTM, CDR2 ANQGSEA. This CDR3 is built from 16 residues. With 5 bases removed from V and 3 bases from J, the gap between germline ends came to 22 bases.

At least ten counts were recorded for this clonotype. This chain connects TRBV7-3 to TRBJ2-7, with D maybe TRBD2 (6 bases). The CDR3 is made up of 15 amino acids. The V gene's germline CDR1 is SGHTA and CDR2 FQGTGA. V was cut by 2 bases and J by 3 bases, with 14 bases left in between. In DNA form, the CDR3 reads TGTGCCAGCAGCTTAGCCCGGGACTTCTACTACGAGCAGTACTTC. Protein sequence: CASSLARDFYYEQYF.

Ten or more counts support this clonotype. The chain couples TRBV7-2 to TRBJ2-7; no firm D call. Germline V gives CDR1 SGHTA, CDR2 FQGNSA. The CDR3 spans 14 residues. V dropped 1 base and J dropped 0 bases, with 7 bases sitting between them. The CDR3 DNA reads TGTGCCAGCAGCTTAGAGTACGCCTCCTACGAGCAGTACTTC. It is translated as CASSLEYASYEQYF.

This clonotype was counted at least ten times. The chain links TRBV29-1 to TRBJ2-3, with D tentatively TRBD2 (6 bases). V was trimmed by 1 base and J by 4 bases, leaving 6 bases between them. The length of the CDR3 is 12 residues. The germline CDR1 and CDR2 sequences are SQVTM and ANQGSEA. CDR3 protein: CSVEGGADTQYF. In nucleotides, the CDR3 is TGCAGCGTTGAAGGGGGGGCAGATACGCAGTATTTT.

This clonotype rates as medium-sized. The rearrangement uses TRBV2 and TRBJ2-7; 8 bases line up with TRBD2. With V trimmed by 4 bases and J by 5 bases, 10 bases remained unmatched. The CDR3 is made up of 15 amino acids. Per germline, CDR1 SNHLY and CDR2 FYNNEI. CDR3 DNA sequence: TGTGCCAGCAGTGGAAAGCGGGGGCGCCGGGACGAGCAGTACTTC. This encodes CASSGKRGRRDEQYF. The whole variable domain, remainder taken from reference TRBV2 and TRBJ2-7, is EPEVTQTPSHQVTQMGQEVILRCVPISNHLYFYWYRQILGQKVEFLVSFYNNEISEKSEIFDDQFSVERPDGSNFTLKIRSTKLEDSAMYFCASSGKRGRRDEQYFGPGTRLTVT.

In this sample, this clonotype turned up many times. The chain employs TRBV2 and TRBJ1-6, with TRBD1 as a possible D gene (5 bases). Trimming removed 2 bases at V and 4 bases at J, with 18 bases between. Germline CDR1 and CDR2: SNHLY and FYNNEI. The CDR3 extends over 18 amino acids. CDR3 DNA: TGTGCCAGCAGTGAATACCCCCCCCACACAGGATATAATTCACCCCTCCACTTT. Its translation: CASSEYPPHTGYNSPLHF.

The sample holds many counts of this clonotype. CDR3 loop: CASSYLRGGLYNEQFF. The CDR3 DNA reads TGTGCCAGCAGTTACTTAAGGGGGGGGCTATACAATGAGCAGTTCTTC. The gene calls are TRBV6-6 and TRBJ2-1; perhaps TRBD2 as D (7 bases). Per germline, CDR1 MNHNY and CDR2 SVGAGI (reference sequence). Between the trimmed V and J ends, which lost 1 base and 4 bases, there was a span of 14 bases. CDR3 length equals 16 residues.

The rearrangement uses TRBV5-1 and TRBJ2-5; 7 bases are shared with TRBD1. This CDR3 is 13 amino acids long. V was clipped by 4 bases and J by 4 bases; unmatched bases: 4. Germline CDR1 is SGHRS and CDR2 is YFSETQ. The CDR3 DNA follows: TGCGCCAGCAGCCCGACAGGGACAGAGACCCAGTACTTC. Protein: CASSPTGTETQYF.

This clonotype is medium-sized within its sample. V usage is TRBV4-1 and J usage is TRBJ1-1, with D possibly matching TRBD1 (5 bases). Germline CDR1 is MGHRA and CDR2 is YSYEKL. Trimming removed 4 bases at V and 4 bases at J, with 13 bases between. CDR3 length equals 14 residues. The CDR3 region is CASSLTQGSTEAFF. In DNA, the CDR3 is TGCGCCAGCAGCCTTACCCAGGGATCCACTGAAGCTTTCTTT.

This clonotype came up many times. The V and J genes are TRBV25-1 and TRBJ2-5, with 7 bases that match TRBD2. The CDR3 covers 15 residues. CDR1 is MGHDK and CDR2 is SYGVNS in the germline V gene. Germline trimming cut 2 bases from V and 3 bases from J; bases unmatched to any gene: 6. For the CDR3, the DNA is TGTGCCAGCAGTGAACCGGGAGGAAGGGAAGAGACCCAGTACTTC. Its translation: CASSEPGGREETQYF.

The chain joins TRBV28 to TRBJ1-5; D is perhaps TRBD1 (6 bases). The CDR3 covers 15 residues. V dropped 7 bases and J dropped 6 bases, with 19 bases sitting between them. CDR1 and CDR2 (germline): MDHEN, SYDVKM. The CDR3 bases are TGTGCCAGCATCTTGGGAACAGGGTTCCGTCAGCCCCAGCATTTT. It encodes CASILGTGFRQPQHF. The variable domain in full, with the rest retrieved from reference TRBV28 and TRBJ1-5, is DVKVTQSSRYLVKRTGEKVFLECVQDMDHENMFWYRQDPGLGLRLIYFSYDVKMKEKGDIPEGYSVSREKKERFSLILESASTNQTSMYLCASILGTGFRQPQHFGDGTRLSIL.

The gene calls are TRBV5-1 and TRBJ2-1, with 7 nucleotides matching TRBD1. The CDR3 extends over 13 amino acids. From germline, CDR1 is SGHRS and CDR2 YFSETQ. V lost 2 bases to trimming and J lost 8 bases; unmatched junction nucleotides: 4. CDR3 bases: TGCGCCAGCAGCTTTGTAGGGGGCGATGAGCAGTTCTTC. It yields the protein CASSFVGGDEQFF.